The 21 T cell receptor beta chains in this list originate from one sample, sequenced in a study of cytomegalovirus exposure and HLA in healthy donors. Measured with immunoSEQ multiplex PCR; TCRdb has only the in-frame clones, and not every one. The sample consists of 150,000 or so clones, roughly 87% of them appearing once. Sequenced input: PBMCs. These receptors all come from a woman aged 18-29 years in good health and CMV-seropositive.

J is TRBJ1-4 and V is TRBV4-3, with D hard to call. The CDR3 totals 14 residues. CDR1 is LGHNA and CDR2 is YSLEER in the germline V gene. V lost 0 bases to trimming and J lost 6 bases, with 8 bases between them. CDR3 region: CASSQDQAYEKLFF. The CDR3 DNA sequence: TGCGCCAGCAGCCAAGATCAGGCGTATGAAAAACTGTTTTTT.

This chain uses TRBV27 with TRBJ2-7; 8 nucleotides match TRBD2. Germline trimming cut 6 bases from V and 4 bases from J; bases unmatched to any gene: 2. CDR1 is MNHEY, CDR2 SMNVEV, per germline (reference sequence). CDR3 length: 12 residues. This chain's CDR3 is CASSTSGYEQYF. The CDR3 DNA sequence: TGTGCCAGCAGCACTAGCGGATACGAGCAGTACTTC.

The V and J genes are TRBV15 and TRBJ1-2, with 9 positions matching TRBD1. Germline CDR1 LNHNV, CDR2 YYDKDF (reference sequence). The ends lost 4 bases at V and 4 bases at J; junction bases unmatched: 7. CDR3 length: 15 amino acids. CDR3 bases: TGTGCCACCAGCACCCGGACAGGGGAGACCTATGGCTACACCTTC. Its translation: CATSTRTGETYGYTF.

The J gene is TRBJ1-3, the V gene TRBV27; possibly TRBD1 for D (5 bases). V lost 8 bases and J lost 10, with 12 bases in between. Germline CDR1 is MNHEY and CDR2 is SMNVEV (reference sequence). The CDR3 totals 11 residues. CDR3 sequence reads: CASSRGGTIYF. The CDR3 coding sequence is TGTGCCAGCTCCCGGGGGGGAACCATATATTTT.

This chain links TRBV7-9 with TRBJ1-1; D gene ambiguous. Looked up from germline, CDR1 is SEHNR and CDR2 is FQNEAQ (reference sequence). V was shortened by 5 bases and J by 7 bases, with 14 bases between the two germline ends. CDR3 length equals 13 residues. CDR3 sequence: CASSPTTMDEAFF. The CDR3 DNA reads TGTGCCAGCAGCCCTACTACAATGGATGAAGCTTTCTTT.

The chain carries TRBV12-2 and TRBJ2-7; TRBD2 is the table's D call and was not checked against the DNA. TRBV12-2 is a recognized pseudogene. The length of the CDR3 is 16 residues. The DNA of the CDR3 is TGTGCAAGTCGCTTAGAGGGACTAGCCCACTCCTACGAGCAGTACTTC. Protein: CASRLEGLAHSYEQYF.

The CDR3 nucleotides read TGTGCCAGCAGTAAGACCGGGACCCCAGGACTAGACGAGCAGTACTTC. Translating gives CASSKTGTPGLDEQYF. The chain combines TRBV28 with TRBJ2-7; 7 bases are a match to TRBD2. The V gene's germline CDR1 is MDHEN and CDR2 SYDVKM. V was pared by 5 bases and J by 5 bases, with 15 bases of the junction left unmatched. This CDR3 has 16 residues.

The chain carries TRBV9 and TRBJ2-7; the match to TRBD1 covers 9 bases. CDR1 is SGDLS, CDR2 YYNGEE, per germline. CDR3 length equals 17 residues. With 4 bases clipped from V and 2 bases from J, the junction kept 13 bases outside the gene matches. CDR3 protein: CASSRNPGQGPPYEQYF. In DNA, the CDR3 is TGTGCCAGCAGCCGAAATCCGGGACAGGGACCTCCCTACGAGCAGTACTTC.

V is TRBV9 and J is TRBJ2-1; 10 bases match TRBD1. The J segment lost 2 bases and the V segment lost 3 bases, leaving 5 bases of the junction unmatched. This CDR3 spans 16 amino acids. Germline V gene data show CDR1 as SGDLS and CDR2 as YYNGEE. The chain's CDR3 is CASSGRQGATYNEQFF. The DNA of the CDR3 is TGTGCCAGCAGCGGAAGACAGGGGGCCACCTACAATGAGCAGTTCTTC. Full variable domain (remainder filled in from reference TRBV9 and TRBJ2-1): DSGVTQTPKHLITATGQRVTLRCSPRSGDLSVYWYQQSLDQGLQFLIQYYNGEERAKGNILERFSAQQFPDLHSELNLSSLELGDSALYFCASSGRQGATYNEQFFGPGTRLTVL.

J is TRBJ2-7 and V is TRBV4-3; tentatively, D is TRBD1 (6 bases). The CDR3 has 17 residues. The V gene's germline CDR1 is LGHNA and CDR2 YSLEER. The ends were cut back, 1 base at V and 5 bases at J, with 21 bases in the middle. The CDR3 spells CASSQVELWGHLNEQYF. CDR3 sequence (DNA): TGCGCCAGCAGCCAAGTTGAGCTTTGGGGGCACCTGAACGAGCAGTACTTC.

The chain employs TRBV27 and TRBJ2-7; 8 bases agree with TRBD2. Germline CDR1 and CDR2: MNHEY and SMNVEV (reference sequence). Unmatched junction bases numbered 6, after V lost 2 bases and J lost 3 bases. This CDR3 region has 15 residues. The CDR3 DNA follows: TGTGCCAGCAGTTTAGGCGGCGGGGGGTTCTACGAGCAGTACTTC. This sequence encodes CASSLGGGGFYEQYF.

This clone was counted a single time. The rearrangement links TRBV16 to TRBJ2-5; D possibly corresponds to TRBD2 (6 bases). CDR1 and CDR2 from the germline V gene are KGHSY and FQNENV. Trimming took off 3 bases at V and 5 bases at J, with 13 bases between the two ends. This CDR3 spans 14 amino acids. The CDR3 sequence: CASSQAGLGETQYF. As DNA, the CDR3 is TGTGCCAGCAGCCAGGCGGGGCTTGGGGAGACCCAGTACTTC.

The CDR3: CASSISGGTGELFF. CDR3 bases: TGTGCCAGTAGTATTAGCGGGGGCACCGGGGAGCTGTTTTTT. This chain links TRBV19 with TRBJ2-2; 9 bases align to TRBD2. There are 14 residues in the CDR3. V lost 3 bases, J lost 4 bases, and 0 bases stayed unmatched. Per germline, CDR1 LNHDA and CDR2 SQIVND (reference sequence).

This clone was seen a single time. V is TRBV5-1 and J is TRBJ2-5, with 10 bases aligning to TRBD2. Trimming removed 2 bases from V and 1 base from J; junction bases left unmatched: 8. The CDR3 extends over 17 amino acids. Germline CDR1 and CDR2: SGHRS and YFSETQ. In DNA, the CDR3 is TGCGCCAGCAGCTTACCGGGACTAGCGTTTTCCCAAGAGACCCAGTACTTC. Residues: CASSLPGLAFSQETQYF.

The chain links TRBV13 to TRBJ2-5, with 10 bases matching TRBD1. The CDR3 has 15 residues. The J segment lost 3 bases and the V segment lost 2 bases, leaving 3 bases of the junction unmatched. Germline CDR1 reads PRHDT; CDR2 reads FYEKMQ (reference sequence). In DNA form, the CDR3 reads TGTGCCAGCAGCTTATTCGGACAGGGGGAAGAGACCCAGTACTTC. It encodes CASSLFGQGEETQYF.

The V gene is TRBV5-5, the J gene TRBJ2-5, with 8 bases matching TRBD1. The J segment lost 4 bases and the V segment lost 2 bases, leaving 1 base of the junction unmatched. The CDR3 length is 13 residues. The germline gives CDR1 SGHKS, CDR2 YYEKEE (reference sequence). The CDR3 region has the DNA TGTGCCAGCAGCTTTGGACAGGGAGAGACCCAGTACTTC. This codes for CASSFGQGETQYF.

V usage is TRBV10-3 and J usage is TRBJ1-2; D may be TRBD1 (5 bases). CDR1 is ENHRY, CDR2 SYGVKD, per germline. The V gene lost 8 bases and the J gene lost 0 bases, with 10 bases spanning the gap. There are 13 residues in the CDR3. CDR3 DNA sequence: TGTGCCATCGGGCCAGGGCCTAACTATGGCTACACCTTC. Translated, it gives CAIGPGPNYGYTF.

The CDR3 loop is CASSYLLAGGLADTQYF. The CDR3, as DNA: TGTGCCAGCAGTTATCTTCTAGCGGGGGGACTCGCCGATACGCAGTATTTT. The chain employs TRBV27 and TRBJ2-3, with 11 bases matching TRBD2. CDR1 is MNHEY, CDR2 SMNVEV, per germline (reference sequence). The CDR3 has 17 amino acids. Unmatched junction bases numbered 12, after V lost 4 bases and J lost 6 bases.

The J gene is TRBJ2-3, the V gene TRBV7-3; no definite D call. Germline V gives CDR1 SGHTA, CDR2 FQGTGA. V was trimmed by 2 bases and J by 0 bases, leaving 3 bases between them. The CDR3 covers 13 residues. This CDR3 is CASSLGSTDTQYF. The CDR3, as DNA: TGTGCCAGCAGCTTAGGCAGCACAGATACGCAGTATTTT.

The chain combines TRBV28 with TRBJ1-5, with unresolved D. This CDR3 has 11 residues. Germline values: CDR1 MDHEN, CDR2 SYDVKM. The ends were cut back, 8 bases at V and 0 bases at J, with 2 bases in the middle. In DNA, the CDR3 is TGTGCCAGCTATAGCAATCAGCCCCAGCATTTT. Its protein is CASYSNQPQHF.

V and J are TRBV2 and TRBJ2-7; a possible D gene is TRBD2 (6 bases). Trimming took 3 bases from V and 0 from J, leaving 12 bases between them. The CDR3 contains 15 residues. CDR1 is SNHLY and CDR2 is FYNNEI in the germline V gene. This chain's CDR3 is CASSDKTGVSYEQYF. The CDR3 DNA sequence: TGTGCCAGCAGTGACAAGACGGGGGTCTCCTACGAGCAGTACTTC.